The TCR beta chain described here comes from a study of Graves' ophthalmopathy and Graves' hyperthyroidism. Study details: Ahead of any treatment, peripheral blood was obtained at the initial diagnosis.

This CDR3 has 14 residues. Trimming pared 1 base from V and 5 bases from J, leaving 12 bases between. The germline CDR1 and CDR2 sequences are SGHVS and FNYEAQ. This clonotype appeared many times. RNA served as the template for amplifying TCR beta CDR3 regions. In the first round, RT-PCR was carried out with HTBI primers, and a multiplex PCR formed the second round. TCRdb re-called the multiplex PCR reads through MiXCR, storing one row per CDR3 protein. Of under 800,000 distinct CDR3 sequences in the sample, around a fifth were seen once. PBMCs were isolated from a 10 ml sample of fresh peripheral blood.

The specimen was peripheral blood. The chain combines TRBV7-6 with TRBJ2-7; no definite D call. The sequence was collected from a woman under 30 with stable Graves' hyperthyroidism. Some clones in this sample may be carry-over from other donors' samples. The CDR3 DNA reads TGTGCCAGCAGCTTAGATCTCCAATCGGACGAGCAGTACTTC. The encoded protein is CASSLDLQSDEQYF.